Listed here is a single T cell receptor (beta chain). No antigen is known for it. This record comes from a study of T cell responses to AZD1222 COVID-19 vaccine. About the research overall: Doses given second, at about 4 or about 12 weeks, were pooled. The study, taken as a whole, reports: After two AZD1222 doses, spike-specific TCR breadth and depth rose versus day 0. Donors were mostly white British, more females; clonal diversity possibly underestimated. Spike as a whole was targeted by vaccine-associated CD4 TCRs, dominant at 160-218 and 743-854.

TCRdb's table, derived via immunoSEQ multiplex PCR, lists solely in-frame clones and lacks some. The sample carries 120,000 to 150,000 clones, 70% to 90% recorded once. The trim removed 1 base at V and 8 bases at J, leaving 5 bases unmatched. Germline CDR1 LGHNA, CDR2 YSLEER. The CDR3 runs 15 residues. This material consisted of peripheral blood, taken on day 0 of AZD1222 vaccination. V usage is TRBV4-3 and J usage is TRBJ2-1, with 10 positions matching TRBD2. The source is an adult in good health. This chain's CDR3 is CASSQGSGRGDEQFF. The DNA of the CDR3 is TGCGCCAGCAGCCAAGGCAGCGGGAGGGGCGATGAGCAGTTCTTC.